What follows are 7 T cell receptor beta chains derived from one specimen sequenced in a study of blood T cell repertoires in COVID-19. Clones were sequenced by immunoSEQ multiplex PCR, and TCRdb holds only the in-frame ones, with some missing. The sample lists over 250,000 clones, just under 90% occurring once. Material for sequencing was PBMCs or T cells enriched from blood (not recorded which). These TCRs come from a woman aged 60 to 75 who had recovered from COVID-19.

The V gene is TRBV2, the J gene TRBJ1-1; D perhaps matches TRBD1 (5 bases). Germline V gene data show CDR1 as SNHLY and CDR2 as FYNNEI. This CDR3 spans 15 amino acids. With 6 bases removed from V and 5 bases from J, the gap between germline ends came to 19 bases. This CDR3 reads CASRTDGGGGTEAFF. The CDR3 nucleotides are TGTGCCAGCAGGACCGACGGGGGGGGAGGTACTGAAGCTTTCTTT. The full variable domain, with the rest looked up from reference TRBV2 and TRBJ1-1, is EPEVTQTPSHQVTQMGQEVILRCVPISNHLYFYWYRQILGQKVEFLVSFYNNEISEKSEIFDDQFSVERPDGSNFTLKIRSTKLEDSAMYFCASRTDGGGGTEAFFGQGTRLTVV.

This sequence joins TRBV2 and TRBJ2-7; 10 positions agree with TRBD2. The CDR3 length is 15 residues. Germline V gives CDR1 SNHLY, CDR2 FYNNEI. V shed 1 base and J 5 bases; nucleotides not matched to a gene: 5. This chain's CDR3 is CASSEGLAGGHEQYF. CDR3 bases: TGTGCCAGCAGTGAAGGGTTAGCGGGAGGCCACGAGCAGTACTTC. Supplemented by reference TRBV2 and TRBJ2-7, the full variable domain reads EPEVTQTPSHQVTQMGQEVILRCVPISNHLYFYWYRQILGQKVEFLVSFYNNEISEKSEIFDDQFSVERPDGSNFTLKIRSTKLEDSAMYFCASSEGLAGGHEQYFGPGTRLTVT.

The chain combines TRBV19 with TRBJ2-3; D perhaps matches TRBD2 (7 bases). Germline V lookup: CDR1 LNHDA, CDR2 SQIVND (reference sequence). V shed 4 bases and J shed 1 base, with 18 bases lying between them. The CDR3 totals 17 residues. This CDR3 is CASSKVRGAGGTDTQYF. CDR3 in DNA: TGTGCCAGTAGTAAGGTCCGGGGGGCGGGCGGCACAGATACGCAGTATTTT.

This clone has only one observation. The chain has TRBV23-1 and TRBJ2-7; D gene uncertain. TRBV23-1 is identified as an open reading frame with a role that is uncertain. CDR3 length equals 16 residues. Trimming took 1 base from V and 2 from J, leaving 15 bases between them. CDR3 loop: CASSQLPLQLTYEQYF. In nucleotides, the CDR3 is TGCGCCAGCAGTCAATTGCCCCTGCAGTTGACCTACGAGCAGTACTTC.

This chain joins TRBV19 and TRBJ2-5, with D maybe TRBD2 (5 bases). The CDR3 extends over 15 amino acids. CDR1 and CDR2 from the germline V gene are LNHDA and SQIVND (reference sequence). V was trimmed by 1 base and J by 2 bases, leaving 11 bases between them. CDR3 nucleotides: TGTGCCAGTAGTATAGGAGGAGGACCACAAGAGACCCAGTACTTC. This codes for CASSIGGGPQETQYF.

V gene TRBV11-2 combines with J gene TRBJ2-3; D might be TRBD2 (6 bases). The CDR3 is made up of 17 amino acids. V was trimmed by 5 bases and J by 0 bases, leaving 18 bases between them. Germline CDR1 is SGHAT and CDR2 is FQNNGV. CDR3 region: CASSRRVGGASTDTQYF. The CDR3 bases are TGTGCCAGCAGCCGACGGGTCGGCGGGGCTAGCACAGATACGCAGTATTTT.

The chain links TRBV28 to TRBJ1-3; D is unresolved. CDR3 length: 16 residues. Trimming shortened V by 2 bases and J by 0 bases, and 11 bases separated the two germline ends. The V gene's germline CDR1 is MDHEN and CDR2 SYDVKM. In DNA form, the CDR3 reads TGTGCCAGCAGTTTACCGACACGAGTCTCTGGAAACACCATATATTTT. Amino acid sequence: CASSLPTRVSGNTIYF.